A selection of T cell receptor beta chains follows, all from one sample in a study of metastatic and nonmetastatic thyroid tumors. TCRdb redid the clone calls on the PCR reads using MiXCR. This sample yields approximately 12,000 clones, of which under 25% are seen a single time; 45% to 65% belongs to the top ten. What was sequenced was blood. The origin of the receptors is a male donor with papillary thyroid cancer or a benign thyroid nodule (not recorded which). Some clones in this sample may be carry-over from other donors' samples. CDR3s include the opening cysteine and the closing phenylalanine or tryptophan. A D gene is named only where the DNA matches it firmly. The size entry is marked missing in some rows and otherwise reads once, few, many or a size class.

cdr3_aa cdr3_nt j_call d_call clone_size v_call
CASSIVTGGTDTQYF TGTGCCAGTAGTATAGTGACGGGAGGCACAGATACGCAGTATTTT TRBJ2-3 - few TRBV19
CSVTDRASYEQYF TGCAGCGTTACGGACAGGGCCTCCTACGAGCAGTACTTC TRBJ2-7 TRBD1 few TRBV29-1
CASSLAAGVGADTQYF TGCGCCAGCAGCTTGGCGGCGGGAGTCGGGGCAGATACGCAGTATTTT TRBJ2-3 TRBD2 - TRBV5-1
CASSYSGSWADTQYF TGTGCCAGCAGTTATAGCGGGAGTTGGGCAGATACGCAGTATTTT TRBJ2-3 TRBD2 - TRBV12-3/TRBV12-4
CASRSRGANTGELFF TGTGCCAGCAGATCCAGGGGGGCGAACACCGGGGAGCTGTTTTTT TRBJ2-2 - - TRBV27
CASSDSGGTEQYF TGTGCCAGCAGTGACTCGGGAGGGACCGAGCAGTACTTC TRBJ2-7 TRBD2 medium-sized TRBV6-4
CASSYDAGETQYF TGTGCCAGCAGTTACGATGCAGGAGAGACCCAGTACTTC TRBJ2-5 - few TRBV6-2/TRBV6-3
CATSDLWGEVETQYF TGTGCCACCAGTGATTTATGGGGGGAGGTGGAGACCCAGTACTTC TRBJ2-5 - few TRBV24-1
CASSPLTGTRVNYGYTF TGTGCCAGCAGTCCGTTAACCGGGACAAGGGTTAACTATGGCTACACCTTC TRBJ1-2 - - TRBV28
CASSLSGTEVAGYTF TGCGCCAGCAGCTTGTCCGGGACAGAGGTGGCTGGCTACACCTTC TRBJ1-2 TRBD1 - TRBV5-1
CASSDSTSGTGANVLTF TGTGCCAGCAGTGACTCGACTAGCGGGACTGGGGCCAACGTCCTGACTTTC TRBJ2-6 TRBD2 - TRBV6-4
CASSPGVAGANVLTF TGTGCCAGCAGCCCCGGGGTCGCTGGGGCCAACGTCCTGACTTTC TRBJ2-6 - few TRBV12-3/TRBV12-4
CASAAGVFVDTQYF TGTGCCAGCGCCGCGGGGGTATTCGTGGATACGCAGTATTTT TRBJ2-3 TRBD2 medium-sized TRBV6-1
CASSPDWSANSPLHF TGTGCCAGCAGCCCGGACTGGAGTGCTAATTCACCCCTCCACTTT TRBJ1-6 - - TRBV2
CASRSLGGYEQYF TGTGCCAGCAGGTCGCTCGGGGGTTACGAGCAGTACTTC TRBJ2-7 - - TRBV28
CASSFLGQGTDGELFF TGTGCCAGCAGTTTCCTCGGACAGGGGACGGACGGGGAGCTGTTTTTT TRBJ2-2 TRBD1 - TRBV28
CASSLEGRNNEKLFF TGTGCCAGCAGCTTAGAGGGGAGGAATAATGAAAAACTGTTTTTT TRBJ1-4 - - TRBV7-9
CASSLAGTSGAYNEQFF TGTGCCAGCAGCCTCGCAGGTACTAGCGGGGCTTACAATGAGCAGTTCTTC TRBJ2-1 TRBD2 - TRBV11-2
CASSQGGPYEQYF TGCGCCAGCAGCCAAGGGGGTCCTTACGAGCAGTACTTC TRBJ2-7 - - TRBV4-1
CASRTTRAGRLRETQYF TGTGCCAGCAGGACGACGAGGGCAGGGAGGTTAAGGGAGACCCAGTACTTC TRBJ2-5 - many TRBV28
CAGTLLGPPFTGELFF TGCGCCGGCACCCTGCTAGGTCCTCCCTTCACCGGGGAGCTGTTTTTT TRBJ2-2 - - TRBV6-1
CASSDSSSYNEQFF TGTGCCAGCAGTGATAGCAGCTCCTACAATGAGCAGTTCTTC TRBJ2-1 - few TRBV6-4
CASSAGRENTEAFF TGTGCCAGCAGTGCGGGACGGGAGAACACTGAAGCTTTCTTT TRBJ1-1 - medium-sized TRBV6-4
CASSQGQYHRGYTF TGTGCCAGCAGCCAAGGTCAATACCACCGAGGCTACACCTTC TRBJ1-2 - few TRBV16
CASSILGQENGYTF TGTGCCAGTAGTATATTGGGACAGGAGAACGGCTACACCTTC TRBJ1-2 TRBD1 few TRBV19